Given below is one TCR beta chain in context. Its antigen remains unidentified. This sequence may be a read error, since a much larger clone differs from it by one base. Through a sample-barcoded 5' primer and a J-beta primer mix, a second PCR was run for roughly 7 to 11 cycles. Researchers report that a template-switch adaptor with 12 random nucleotides tagged each cDNA molecule. TCRdb analysed the 5' RACE reads with MiXCR anew, one entry per CDR3 protein. The sample yields 1.5 million to 2 million distinct CDR3 sequences, roughly 28% seen once. This sample is part of a study of blood T cells in healthy people across ages. Regarding the study as a whole: As naive T cell percentage varied, TCR beta diversity correlated strongly with it.

The CDR3 has 16 residues. Trimming took 1 base from V and 11 from J; bases not matched to a gene: 15. The TCR was taken from a woman in her twenties or thirties in good health. The chain carries TRBV12-3 or TRBV12-4 and TRBJ2-5, with 8 bases identical to TRBD2. The sequenced material came from blood. CDR3 sequence (DNA): TGTGCCAGCAGTTTAGTGCCGGGACCAGCGGGAGTGGTGCAGTACTTC. This encodes CASSLVPGPAGVVQYF.